A selection of T cell receptor beta chains follows, all from one sample in a study of T cell responses to AZD1222 COVID-19 vaccine. The repertoire was sequenced with immunoSEQ multiplex PCR; TCRdb's copy has only in-frame clones and lacks some. The data show 120,000 or so clones, roughly 89% seen once. Sample: peripheral blood, taken on day 0 of AZD1222 vaccination. These receptors originate from an adult in good health. Both conserved end residues are part of each CDR3. A D gene is named only where the DNA matches it firmly. Rows may omit the clone size; those that give it use once, few, many or a size class.

>TRBV7-6|-|TRBJ2-7|-
CASSSGRVPYEQYF
TGTGCCAGCAGCTCAGGGCGGGTCCCCTACGAGCAGTACTTC
>TRBV5-1|-|TRBJ2-3|TRBD1
CASSLDPRDRGLGTQYF
TGCGCCAGCAGCTTGGACCCCCGGGACAGGGGGCTTGGTACGCAGTATTTT
>TRBV27|-|TRBJ1-5|-
CASSWGKGQPQHF
TGTGCCAGCAGTTGGGGGAAGGGTCAGCCCCAGCATTTT
>TRBV6-4|-|TRBJ2-6|-
CASSERGGSGANVLTF
TGTGCCAGCAGTGAGAGGGGGGGCTCTGGGGCCAACGTCCTGACTTTC
>TRBV2|-|TRBJ2-1|TRBD2
CASSVQLTSGPQFF
TGTGCCAGCAGTGTCCAGTTAACTAGCGGGCCGCAGTTCTTC
>TRBV9|-|TRBJ2-7|TRBD1
CASSPGTGYFDEQYF
TGTGCCAGCAGCCCAGGGACAGGGTATTTTGACGAGCAGTACTTC
>TRBV15|-|TRBJ2-1|-
CATGTGVYNEQFF
TGTGCCACGGGTACCGGGGTATACAATGAGCAGTTCTTC
>TRBV19|-|TRBJ1-1|-
CASSIVLPAMNTEAFF
TGTGCCAGTAGTATAGTCTTGCCAGCAATGAACACTGAAGCTTTCTTT
>TRBV6-5|-|TRBJ1-1|-
CASSYRADHTEAFF
TGTGCCAGCAGTTACAGGGCAGACCACACTGAAGCTTTCTTT
>TRBV12-3/TRBV12-4|-|TRBJ1-5|-
CASSFGGQPQHF
TGTGCCAGCAGTTTTGGCGGTCAGCCCCAGCATTTT
>TRBV3-1/TRBV3-2|-|TRBJ1-5|-
CASSQQQGIGPQHF
TGTGCCAGCAGCCAACAACAGGGTATCGGGCCTCAGCATTTT
>TRBV28|-|TRBJ2-5|TRBD2
CASRLAGKQETQYF
TGTGCCAGCCGACTAGCGGGAAAACAAGAGACCCAGTACTTC
>TRBV28|-|TRBJ2-7|TRBD1
CASSRGDRETGEQYF
TGTGCCAGCAGCCGTGGGGACAGGGAAACGGGGGAGCAGTACTTC
>TRBV18|-|TRBJ1-2|-
CASSPTEEYGYTF
TGTGCCAGCTCACCGACAGAAGAATATGGCTACACCTTC
>TRBV12-3/TRBV12-4|-|TRBJ1-1|TRBD1
CASILTGDTEAFF
TGTGCCAGCATCCTCACAGGGGACACTGAAGCTTTCTTT
>TRBV9|-|TRBJ1-1|-
CASRKQEVDTEAFF
TGTGCCAGCAGGAAACAGGAAGTGGACACTGAAGCTTTCTTT
>TRBV3-1/TRBV3-2|-|TRBJ1-2|-
CASSQVMTQANYGYTF
TGTGCCAGCAGCCAAGTCATGACCCAAGCTAACTATGGCTACACCTTC
>TRBV11-1|-|TRBJ2-5|-
CASSVTGRIEETQYF
TGTGCCAGCAGCGTCACAGGGAGAATCGAAGAGACCCAGTACTTC
>TRBV19|-|TRBJ1-1|-
CASSIYRGMNTEAFF
TGTGCCAGTAGTATCTACCGGGGAATGAACACTGAAGCTTTCTTT
>TRBV20-1|once|TRBJ2-7|-
CSASGSRLGEQYF
TGCAGTGCTAGTGGGTCACGGTTGGGCGAGCAGTACTTC
>TRBV7-9|-|TRBJ1-1|-
CASSLAWGRGTRDTEAFF
TGTGCCAGCAGCTTAGCTTGGGGCAGAGGTACCCGGGACACTGAAGCTTTCTTT
>TRBV5-5|-|TRBJ1-6|-
CASDRRGQDSNNSPLHF
TGTGCCAGCGATAGGCGAGGGCAGGACTCCAATAATTCACCCCTCCACTTT
>TRBV3-1/TRBV3-2|-|TRBJ1-2|TRBD1
CASSLIGKGAGYTF
TGTGCCAGCAGCCTCATCGGGAAGGGGGCTGGCTACACCTTC
>TRBV5-4|-|TRBJ1-5|-
CASSLGINQPQHF
TGTGCCAGCAGCTTGGGAATCAATCAGCCCCAGCATTTT
>TRBV27|-|TRBJ1-2|-
CASKGGADYGYTF
TGTGCCAGCAAGGGCGGGGCGGACTATGGCTACACCTTC
>TRBV2|-|TRBJ2-7|-
CASRYGVTATYEQYF
TGTGCCAGCAGGTACGGTGTGACGGCTACCTACGAGCAGTACTTC
>TRBV7-3|few|TRBJ1-1|TRBD1
CASSNQGGMNTEAFF
TGTGCCAGCAGTAACCAGGGGGGCATGAACACTGAAGCTTTCTTT
>TRBV7-2|-|TRBJ1-5|-
CASSYEMYSPQHF
TGTGCCAGCAGCTACGAAATGTACTCGCCCCAGCATTTT
>TRBV29-1|-|TRBJ1-1|TRBD1
CSVRTGRTEAFF
TGCAGCGTGCGGACAGGGAGGACTGAAGCTTTCTTT
>TRBV30|-|TRBJ1-5|TRBD1
CAWGTGVSQPQHF
TGTGCCTGGGGGACAGGGGTGAGTCAGCCCCAGCATTTT
>TRBV7-2|-|TRBJ2-7|-
CASSLAEGLEQYF
TGTGCCAGCAGCTTAGCGGAAGGGCTGGAGCAGTACTTC
>TRBV18|-|TRBJ1-2|-
CASSKETGKDGYTF
TGTGCCAGCTCCAAGGAAACAGGGAAGGATGGCTACACCTTC
>TRBV30|once|TRBJ1-2|-
CAWGRVTRGYTF
TGTGCCTGGGGTCGTGTTACGAGGGGCTACACCTTC